This passage covers 32 T cell receptor beta chains from one sample sequenced in a study of T cell repertoires in cytomegalovirus infection. TCRdb ran MiXCR on the reads and lists one entry per CDR3 protein. The table lists 20,000 to 30,000 distinct CDR3 sequences, about 23% of them singletons. Antigens of these TCRs are unknown. The material sequenced was CD8+ T cells from cultured PBMCs, taken from culture after CMV antigen stimulation. These receptor sequences come from a human donor in good health (CMV status not recorded). Some clones in this sample may be carry-over from other donors' samples.

This clonotype was seen many times. The chain recombines TRBV3-1 with TRBJ2-7; the D is unclear. The CDR3 totals 16 residues. Germline V lookup: CDR1 LGHDT, CDR2 YNNKEL (reference sequence). Trimming removed 0 bases at V and 0 bases at J, with 12 bases between. CDR3 nucleotide sequence: TGTGCCAGCAGCCAAGAATCAGCAAGGATCTCCTACGAGCAGTACTTC. It is translated as CASSQESARISYEQYF.

The J gene is TRBJ2-1, the V gene TRBV9; D may be TRBD1 or TRBD2 (6 bases each). The CDR3 runs to 15 residues. The ends were cut back, 0 bases at V and 4 bases at J, with 11 bases in the middle. Germline CDR1 and CDR2: SGDLS and YYNGEE. The CDR3 coding sequence is TGTGCCAGCAGCGTAGAGGGGGGCACATACAATGAGCAGTTCTTC. Translating gives CASSVEGGTYNEQFF.

This rearrangement joins TRBV5-4 to TRBJ1-1; no clear D. Trimming cost V 1 base and J 8 bases, with 9 bases left between them. The V gene's germline CDR1 is SGHNT and CDR2 YYREEE (reference sequence). This CDR3 spans 12 amino acids. The CDR3 loop reads CASSLMSQEAFF. CDR3 bases: TGTGCCAGCAGCTTGATGTCCCAGGAAGCTTTCTTT.

This clonotype was detected many times. This chain links TRBV4-1 with TRBJ1-3; the D gene is possibly TRBD1 (5 bases). Germline V CDR1 and CDR2: MGHRA, YSYEKL. Deletions cut 8 bases from V and 2 bases from J, with 7 bases between. This CDR3 is 12 amino acids long. The CDR3: CASQGPGNTIYF. The DNA of the CDR3 is TGCGCCAGCCAGGGTCCTGGAAACACCATATATTTT.

This chain links TRBV11-2 with TRBJ2-2, with unresolved D. CDR1 is SGHAT, CDR2 FQNNGV, per germline. The CDR3 contains 12 residues. The V end lost 0 bases, the J end lost 8 bases, and 4 bases lay between the germline ends. CDR3 sequence (DNA): TGTGCCAGCAGCTTAGACAGGGGGGAGCTGTTTTTT. This codes for CASSLDRGELFF.

There are a few counts of this clonotype. The J gene is TRBJ2-7, the V gene TRBV29-1; D is unclear. Germline assignment: CDR1 SQVTM and CDR2 ANQGSEA. CDR3 length: 11 amino acids. The V and J ends lost 1 base and 5 bases respectively, with 6 bases between them. For the CDR3, the DNA is TGCAGCGTTGAAGGAGAGAACGAGCAGTACTTC. It encodes CSVEGENEQYF.

The chain has TRBV27 and TRBJ1-5, with unresolved D. CDR3 length: 15 amino acids. Looked up from germline, CDR1 is MNHEY and CDR2 is SMNVEV (reference sequence). V lost 4 bases, J lost 0 bases, and 10 bases lay in between. The CDR3 region is CASSWSVYSNQPQHF. CDR3 coding DNA: TGTGCCAGCAGTTGGTCGGTATATAGCAATCAGCCCCAGCATTTT.

This clonotype was counted only a few times. V usage is TRBV6-2 or TRBV6-3 and J usage is TRBJ2-2; 9 nucleotides match TRBD1. The CDR3 extends over 16 amino acids. The V and J ends lost 4 bases and 5 bases, in that order; junction bases with no gene match: 8. Per the germline V gene, CDR1 is MNHEY and CDR2 is SVGEGT. CDR3 region: CASSSLGQGLTGELFF. The DNA of the CDR3 is TGTGCCAGCAGTTCCCTCGGACAGGGGCTAACCGGGGAGCTGTTTTTT.

The chain couples TRBV12-3 or TRBV12-4 to TRBJ1-4; maybe TRBD1 (5 bases). V was cut by 6 bases and J by 2 bases, with 13 bases left in between. This CDR3 region has 15 residues. The CDR3: CASRQGGATNEKLFF. CDR3 DNA: TGTGCCAGCAGGCAAGGAGGGGCCACTAATGAAAAACTGTTTTTT.

Ten or more counts support this clonotype. The rearrangement joins TRBV12-3 or TRBV12-4 to TRBJ1-5; 7 nucleotides align to TRBD1. With V trimmed by 5 bases and J by 5 bases, 15 bases remained unmatched. The CDR3 contains 17 residues. The CDR3 is CASSPSRGTDYHQPQHF. As DNA, the CDR3 is TGTGCCAGCAGTCCGAGCCGCGGGACAGATTACCATCAGCCCCAGCATTTT.

J is TRBJ2-1 and V is TRBV7-2; TRBD2 aligns across 12 bases. The CDR3 has 16 residues. Trimming took 5 bases from V and 4 from J; bases not matched to a gene: 6. Germline CDR1 SGHTA, CDR2 FQGNSA. CDR3 nucleotide sequence: TGTGCCAGCAGCCCCCGACTAGCGGGAGAGTACAATGAGCAGTTCTTC. Its translation is CASSPRLAGEYNEQFF. The whole variable domain, filled in from reference TRBV7-2 and TRBJ2-1, reads GAGVSQSPSNKVTEKGKDVELRCDPISGHTALYWYRQSLGQGLEFLIYFQGNSAPDKSGLPSDRFSAERTGGSVSTLTIQRTQQEDSAVYLCASSPRLAGEYNEQFFGPGTRLTVL.

Ten or more counts support this clonotype. The chain joins TRBV5-4 to TRBJ1-1, with D perhaps TRBD1 (5 bases). Per the germline V gene, CDR1 is SGHNT and CDR2 is YYREEE (reference sequence). The V end lost 0 bases, the J end lost 3 bases, and 9 bases lay between the germline ends. The CDR3 runs 14 residues. CDR3 nucleotides: TGTGCCAGCAGCTTGGGTGCGGGGCACACTGAAGCTTTCTTT. Translated: CASSLGAGHTEAFF.

This clonotype appeared many times. The chain joins TRBV5-4 to TRBJ2-3, with 7 bases matching TRBD2. The V gene's germline CDR1 is SGHNT and CDR2 YYREEE (reference sequence). With 7 bases clipped from V and 5 bases from J, the junction kept 16 bases outside the gene matches. The CDR3 totals 16 residues. DNA for the CDR3: TGTGCCAGCTCTCCCCTCGGCGGGGGAGACTTAGATACGCAGTATTTT. This sequence encodes CASSPLGGGDLDTQYF.

This clonotype was counted between two and nine times. The genes are TRBV28 and TRBJ2-3; 7 bases are shared with TRBD1. Germline V gene lookup returns CDR1 MDHEN and CDR2 SYDVKM. This CDR3 region has 15 residues. J was trimmed by 3 bases and V by 6 bases; bases with no gene match: 9. CDR3 amino acids: CASSPDRVRTDTQYF. The CDR3 DNA follows: TGTGCCAGCAGCCCAGACAGGGTTCGGACAGATACGCAGTATTTT.

This clonotype was recorded a few times. The chain employs TRBV5-6 and TRBJ1-1, with unresolved D. This CDR3 region has 15 residues. Germline values: CDR1 SGHDT, CDR2 YYEEEE. Trimming took off 0 bases at V and 2 bases at J, with 11 bases between the two ends. The chain's CDR3 is CASSLDYGPNTEAFF. CDR3 sequence (DNA): TGTGCCAGCAGCTTGGATTATGGGCCCAACACTGAAGCTTTCTTT.

The chain recombines TRBV7-9 with TRBJ2-1; possible D gene TRBD1, 5 bases. V was trimmed by 2 bases and J by 10 bases, leaving 9 bases between them. Germline V lookup: CDR1 SEHNR, CDR2 FQNEAQ (reference sequence). The CDR3 is 12 amino acids. CDR3 coding DNA: TGTGCCAGCAGCTTACAGGGCTGGGAGCAGTTCTTC. It translates to CASSLQGWEQFF.

This clonotype was seen at least ten times. The CDR3 bases are TGTGCCAGCCGTTCCGGGACAGCAACCTATGGCTACACCTTC. Translation: CASRSGTATYGYTF. This rearrangement joins TRBV5-6 to TRBJ1-2; 7 bases map to TRBD1. Germline-derived CDR1 and CDR2 are SGHDT and YYEEEE. There are 14 residues in the CDR3. Unmatched junction bases numbered 10, after V lost 7 bases and J lost 4 bases.

This clonotype was found a few times. The CDR3 loop reads CSARARDRNIYNSPLHF. The CDR3 region has the DNA TGCAGTGCTAGAGCACGGGACAGAAATATCTATAATTCACCCCTCCACTTT. This chain links TRBV20-1 with TRBJ1-6; 7 positions agree with TRBD1. The CDR3 sequence is 17 residues long. Germline assignment: CDR1 DFQATT and CDR2 SNEGSKA (reference sequence). The trim removed 1 base at V and 3 bases at J, leaving 9 bases unmatched.

The rearrangement joins TRBV11-1 to TRBJ2-3; D is unclear. V lost 4 bases and J 3 bases, leaving 5 bases between the germline ends. The CDR3 is made up of 12 amino acids. Germline CDR1 and CDR2: SGHAT and FQDESV (reference sequence). CDR3 loop: CASSSQTDTQYF. DNA of the CDR3: TGTGCCAGCAGCTCTCAAACAGATACGCAGTATTTT.

This CDR3 is CATQGRGHTGELFF. CDR3 nucleotides: TGTGCCACACAGGGCAGGGGGCACACCGGGGAGCTGTTTTTT. The chain is built from TRBV6-1 and TRBJ2-2; 8 bases match TRBD1. CDR1 MNHNS and CDR2 SASEGT come from the germline V gene. The CDR3 loop spans 14 amino acids. V was pared by 10 bases and J by 3 bases, with 7 bases of the junction left unmatched.

This clonotype has ten or more counts. This rearrangement joins TRBV12-3 or TRBV12-4 to TRBJ2-5, with D uncertain. Trimming removed 6 bases at V and 0 bases at J, with 11 bases between. This CDR3 is built from 14 residues. The DNA of the CDR3 is TGTGCCAGCAGCGAAAGCATGTACCAAGAGACCCAGTACTTC. Its protein product is CASSESMYQETQYF.

This clonotype was recorded a few times. V gene TRBV7-9 combines with J gene TRBJ2-5; D possibly corresponds to TRBD1 (6 bases). CDR1 SEHNR and CDR2 FQNEAQ come from the germline V gene (reference sequence). This CDR3 is built from 13 residues. V was trimmed by 5 bases and J by 3 bases, leaving 10 bases between them. This chain's CDR3 is CASSPDSKETQYF. The CDR3 DNA reads TGTGCCAGCAGCCCGGACAGCAAAGAGACCCAGTACTTC. Combining the CDR3 with reference TRBV7-9 and TRBJ2-5 gives the whole variable domain DTGVSQNPRHKITKRGQNVTFRCDPISEHNRLYWYRQTLGQGPEFLTYFQNEAQLEKSRLLSDRFSAERPKGSFSTLEIQRTEQGDSAMYLCASSPDSKETQYFGPGTRLLVL.

The chain uses TRBV7-8 and TRBJ2-7; 8 positions agree with TRBD1. The germline CDR1 and CDR2 sequences are SGHVS and FQNEAQ. V lost 5 bases and J lost 2; bases outside the gene matches: 8. The CDR3 is 15 amino acids. The CDR3 loop is CASSIGQGATYEQYF. The DNA for the CDR3 is TGTGCCAGCAGCATAGGACAGGGAGCAACCTACGAGCAGTACTTC.

The chain carries TRBV6-2 or TRBV6-3 and TRBJ1-2; TRBD1 might be the D (5 bases). Germline V gives CDR1 MNHEY, CDR2 SVGEGT. This CDR3 spans 16 amino acids. Trimming removed 6 bases from V and 7 bases from J, with 24 bases in between. The CDR3 loop is CASSHGTGSSVGGYTF. In DNA, the CDR3 is TGTGCCAGCAGCCATGGGACCGGTTCCAGTGTTGGTGGCTACACCTTC.

The V call is TRBV4-2, the J call TRBJ1-1, with 8 bases that match TRBD1. Germline-derived CDR1 and CDR2 are LGHNA and YNFKEQ. This CDR3 has 14 residues. Germline trimming cut 4 bases from V and 3 bases from J; bases unmatched to any gene: 4. CDR3 protein: CASSLDRGDTEAFF. CDR3 bases: TGTGCCAGCAGCCTCGACAGGGGTGACACTGAAGCTTTCTTT.

This chain connects TRBV4-3 to TRBJ1-1; the match to TRBD1 covers 10 bases. V lost 3 bases, J lost 0 bases, and 13 bases stayed unmatched. The CDR3 totals 19 residues. The germline gives CDR1 LGHNA, CDR2 YSLEER. The CDR3 DNA follows: TGCGCCAGCAGCCAGGCCGGGACAGGGGCGTCTTGGATGAACACTGAAGCTTTCTTT. This translates into CASSQAGTGASWMNTEAFF.

This chain connects TRBV28 to TRBJ1-3; perhaps TRBD1 as D (5 bases). V lost 4 bases and J 0 bases, leaving 28 bases between the germline ends. Germline values: CDR1 MDHEN, CDR2 SYDVKM. This CDR3 is built from 21 residues. CDR3: CASSSLTDSSTNQYSGNTIYF. The CDR3 DNA reads TGTGCCAGCAGTTCCCTTACTGACAGTTCTACCAACCAATACTCTGGAAACACCATATATTTT.

This clonotype was counted a few times. The V gene is TRBV7-9, the J gene TRBJ1-3, with a possible D match to TRBD1 (5 bases). Germline loops: CDR1 SEHNR, CDR2 FQNEAQ (reference sequence). CDR3 length: 19 amino acids. V gave up 2 bases and J gave up 0 bases, with 20 bases separating them. DNA for the CDR3: TGTGCCAGCAGCTTAAAGGGGACTGCGAGGGCTAGCTCTGGAAACACCATATATTTT. Its translation: CASSLKGTARASSGNTIYF.

V and J are TRBV6-1 and TRBJ2-3; TRBD1 might be the D (5 bases). There are 12 residues in the CDR3. Looked up from germline, CDR1 is MNHNS and CDR2 is SASEGT. Trimming left V 7 bases short and J 4 bases short, with 9 bases between. The CDR3 here is CASIRGSDTQYF. CDR3 DNA sequence: TGTGCCAGCATTAGGGGCTCAGATACGCAGTATTTT.

V gene TRBV28 combines with J gene TRBJ1-1, with D hard to call. This CDR3 is 14 amino acids long. Trimming removed 5 bases from V and 3 bases from J, with 13 bases in between. Germline V gene sequence: CDR1 MDHEN, CDR2 SYDVKM. This CDR3 reads CASSKSDVDTEAFF. CDR3 DNA: TGTGCCAGCAGTAAATCAGATGTTGACACTGAAGCTTTCTTT.

This clonotype has more than one count but fewer than ten. The CDR3 protein is CASSLAAGAQLEQYF. Written as DNA, the CDR3 is TGTGCCAGCAGCTTGGCGGCAGGGGCCCAACTCGAGCAGTACTTC. The chain employs TRBV5-5 and TRBJ2-7; tentatively, D is TRBD1 (6 bases). V lost 0 bases and J lost 6, with 16 bases in between. The CDR3 is made up of 15 amino acids. The germline gives CDR1 SGHKS, CDR2 YYEKEE (reference sequence).

The chain joins TRBV5-6 to TRBJ1-2; D is uncertain. The germline CDR1 and CDR2 sequences are SGHDT and YYEEEE. V dropped 4 bases and J dropped 2 bases, with 15 bases sitting between them. This CDR3 spans 15 amino acids. CDR3 in DNA: TGTGCCAGCAGCGATCAAGAGACGGACAACTATGGCTACACCTTC. Translation: CASSDQETDNYGYTF. The full variable domain, with the rest looked up from reference TRBV5-6 and TRBJ1-2, is DAGVTQSPTHLIKTRGQQVTLRCSPKSGHDTVSWYQQALGQGPQFIFQYYEEEERQRGNFPDRFSGHQFPNYSSELNVNALLLGDSALYLCASSDQETDNYGYTFGSGTRLTVV.